The 23 T cell receptor beta chains reported below all come from one sample, sequenced in a study of blood T cell repertoires in COVID-19. Profiling relied on immunoSEQ multiplex PCR, and the TCRdb table lists in-frame clones only, not all of them. The sample shows about 170,000 clones, approximately 86% of them seen only once. Sequences were obtained from peripheral blood. The origin of the receptors is a man in his 70s with acute or convalescent COVID-19.

The V gene is TRBV10-3, the J gene TRBJ2-5, with D possibly TRBD2 on 6 matching bases. V lost 5 bases to trimming and J lost 1 base, with 8 bases between them. Germline-derived CDR1 and CDR2 are ENHRY and SYGVKD. The CDR3 has 13 residues. The CDR3 DNA reads as TGTGCCATCAGTCGGGACTCCCAAGAGACCCAGTACTTC. Its translation is CAISRDSQETQYF.

The chain combines TRBV4-1 with TRBJ2-1; tentative D call: TRBD1 (6 bases). The V end lost 0 bases, the J end lost 4 bases, and 13 bases lay between the germline ends. CDR1 and CDR2 (germline): MGHRA, YSYEKL. There are 16 residues in the CDR3. CDR3 bases: TGCGCCAGCAGCCAAGAGCAGGGGCGAGGGTACAATGAGCAGTTCTTC. This codes for CASSQEQGRGYNEQFF.

The rearrangement uses TRBV28 and TRBJ1-2; D gene unclear. CDR3 length equals 15 residues. From germline, CDR1 is MDHEN and CDR2 SYDVKM. V gave up 5 bases and J gave up 5 bases, with 18 bases separating them. The CDR3 sequence: CASSRGGGEGYGYTF. The CDR3 DNA is TGTGCCAGCAGTCGCGGAGGCGGGGAGGGTTATGGCTACACCTTC.

This chain links TRBV19 with TRBJ1-5, with D possibly matching TRBD1 (5 bases). Germline V gives CDR1 LNHDA, CDR2 SQIVND (reference sequence). V gave up 6 bases and J gave up 0 bases, with 9 bases separating them. This CDR3 region has 14 residues. For the CDR3, the DNA is TGTGCCAGTAGAACCCAGGGTAGCAATCAGCCCCAGCATTTT. Its protein product is CASRTQGSNQPQHF.

There are a few counts of this clone. The CDR3 protein is CASRPAGYGNTIYF. CDR3 in DNA: TGTGCCAGCAGACCCGCGGGTTATGGAAACACCATATATTTT. This chain joins TRBV6-5 and TRBJ1-3, with D unclear. The V gene lost 6 bases and the J gene lost 3 bases, with 12 bases spanning the gap. Germline V gene sequence: CDR1 MNHEY, CDR2 SVGAGI. This CDR3 is 14 amino acids long.

This rearrangement joins TRBV9 to TRBJ2-1; D may be TRBD2 (5 bases). V lost 3 bases and J lost 4, with 17 bases in between. The CDR3 loop spans 16 amino acids. Per the germline V gene, CDR1 is SGDLS and CDR2 is YYNGEE. The CDR3: CASSAFGGSVYNEQFF. The CDR3 DNA is TGTGCCAGCAGCGCTTTCGGCGGGTCAGTTTACAATGAGCAGTTCTTC.

This clone was seen once. V and J are TRBV2 and TRBJ1-5, with 9 positions matching TRBD1. CDR1 is SNHLY and CDR2 is FYNNEI in the germline V gene. Trimming took 10 bases from V and 2 from J; bases not matched to a gene: 6. The length of the CDR3 is 14 residues. The CDR3 coding sequence is TGTGCCATAGTCCGGGACAGGGGCAATCAGCCCCAGCATTTT. Translating gives CAIVRDRGNQPQHF.

The J gene is TRBJ1-6, the V gene TRBV12-3 or TRBV12-4; no definite D call. Trimming removed 7 bases at V and 10 bases at J, with 14 bases between. The CDR3 length is 13 residues. The CDR3 region is CASKEGWGSPLHF. The CDR3 nucleotides are TGTGCCAGCAAGGAGGGTTGGGGATCACCCCTCCACTTT.

The chain joins TRBV5-8 to TRBJ1-2; D is possibly TRBD1 (6 bases). Trimming left V 0 bases short and J 6 bases short, with 15 bases between. CDR1 and CDR2 (germline): SGHTS, YDEGEE. CDR3 length: 15 amino acids. CDR3 nucleotides: TGTGCCAGCAGCTTGGAGGGGGACCCTCGCGATGGCTACACCTTC. Encoded protein: CASSLEGDPRDGYTF.

The chain has TRBV18 and TRBJ2-1; TRBD2 aligns across 11 bases. After removal of 3 bases from V and 4 bases from J, the junction contained 2 bases not matched to a gene. The length of the CDR3 is 15 residues. Looked up from germline, CDR1 is KGHSH and CDR2 is LQKENI. In DNA form, the CDR3 reads TGTGCCAGCTCACCTGGACTAGCGGGTTACAATGAGCAGTTCTTC. Protein: CASSPGLAGYNEQFF.

V gene TRBV7-2 combines with J gene TRBJ1-1; D is uncertain. The ends were cut back, 0 bases at V and 11 bases at J, with 16 bases in the middle. Germline CDR1 and CDR2: SGHTA and FQGNSA. This CDR3 region has 14 residues. The CDR3, as DNA: TGTGCCAGCAGCTTAGCGCGGGCCTCTGGTAGGGCTTTCTTT. Translating it yields CASSLARASGRAFF.

Worth noting for this clone: Additional DNA sequences in this sample encode the identical CDR3. V is TRBV5-1 and J is TRBJ1-4, with D maybe TRBD1 (5 bases). Trimming pared 3 bases from V and 8 bases from J, leaving 14 bases between. Germline V CDR1 and CDR2: SGHRS, YFSETQ. This CDR3 spans 14 amino acids. CDR3 amino acids: CASSSQGRYEKLFF. CDR3 bases: TGCGCCAGCAGCTCTCAGGGAAGGTACGAAAAACTGTTTTTT.

The rearrangement links TRBV2 to TRBJ2-7; 10 bases line up with TRBD2. V gave up 3 bases and J gave up 2 bases; unmatched junction bases: 10. The CDR3 totals 17 residues. From germline, CDR1 is SNHLY and CDR2 FYNNEI. This CDR3 is CASSDPASGRVTYEQYF. The CDR3 DNA reads as TGTGCCAGCAGTGATCCGGCGAGCGGGAGGGTGACCTACGAGCAGTACTTC. Full variable domain (rest looked up from reference TRBV2 and TRBJ2-7): EPEVTQTPSHQVTQMGQEVILRCVPISNHLYFYWYRQILGQKVEFLVSFYNNEISEKSEIFDDQFSVERPDGSNFTLKIRSTKLEDSAMYFCASSDPASGRVTYEQYFGPGTRLTVT.

The chain combines TRBV6-4 with TRBJ2-1; a weak D match, TRBD2 (5 bases). From germline, CDR1 is MRHNA and CDR2 SNTAGT. Trimming removed 8 bases at V and 0 bases at J, with 14 bases between. This CDR3 spans 15 amino acids. DNA for the CDR3: TGTGCCAGCGGCCAAGCGGAGAGCTCCTACAATGAGCAGTTCTTC. It translates to CASGQAESSYNEQFF.

The rearrangement joins TRBV6-5 to TRBJ2-7; 7 bases map to TRBD1. Germline values: CDR1 MNHEY, CDR2 SVGAGI. V gave up 11 bases and J gave up 3 bases; unmatched junction bases: 10. The CDR3 is 13 residues long. CDR3 loop: CAAKQGWSYEQYF. CDR3 in DNA: TGTGCCGCCAAACAGGGGTGGAGCTACGAGCAGTACTTC.

This clone occurred a few times. The rearrangement links TRBV5-4 to TRBJ2-3, with 7 bases that match TRBD1. The V and J ends lost 7 bases and 4 bases, in that order; junction bases with no gene match: 6. CDR1 and CDR2 from the germline V gene are SGHNT and YYREEE (reference sequence). This CDR3 is built from 13 residues. CDR3 region: CASHLGQSDTQYF. The CDR3 DNA reads TGTGCCAGCCACCTGGGACAGTCAGATACGCAGTATTTT.

This sequence joins TRBV5-8 and TRBJ2-7, with 8 bases that match TRBD2. The CDR3 is 14 residues long. V lost 0 bases, J lost 3 bases, and 2 bases stayed unmatched. Germline loops: CDR1 SGHTS, CDR2 YDEGEE. CDR3 DNA sequence: TGTGCCAGCAGCTTGGAAGGGACTAGCTACGAGCAGTACTTC. It translates to CASSLEGTSYEQYF.

The chain has TRBV24-1 and TRBJ2-3; TRBD1 aligns across 7 bases. J lost 8 bases, V lost 2 bases, and 0 bases had no gene match. This CDR3 spans 12 amino acids. Germline V gene sequence: CDR1 KGHDR, CDR2 SFDVKD. The CDR3 loop is CATSDYRGTQYF. The DNA of the CDR3 is TGTGCCACCAGTGATTACAGGGGTACGCAGTATTTT.

This chain joins TRBV5-6 and TRBJ2-7; no reliable D call. The CDR3 is 12 residues long. From germline, CDR1 is SGHDT and CDR2 YYEEEE. V dropped 0 bases and J dropped 4 bases, with 5 bases sitting between them. The CDR3 DNA is TGTGCCAGCAGCTTGGCCATGTACGAGCAGTACTTC. As protein: CASSLAMYEQYF.

This chain links TRBV3-1 (or the pseudogene TRBV3-2) with TRBJ2-2, with 9 bases matching TRBD2. Per germline, CDR1 LGHDT and CDR2 YNNKEL (reference sequence). CDR3 length: 17 amino acids. V gave up 1 base and J gave up 0 bases; unmatched junction bases: 3. CDR3 residues: CASSQGPSGANTGELFF. For the CDR3, the DNA is TGTGCCAGCAGCCAAGGCCCTAGCGGGGCGAACACCGGGGAGCTGTTTTTT.

The V gene is TRBV25-1, the J gene TRBJ1-3; TRBD1 matches at 7 bases. Germline V gives CDR1 MGHDK, CDR2 SYGVNS. The CDR3 is 16 residues long. J was trimmed by 0 bases and V by 0 bases; bases with no gene match: 2. The CDR3 spells CASSEYRDSSGNTIYF. The CDR3 DNA reads TGTGCCAGCAGTGAATATAGGGACAGCTCTGGAAACACCATATATTTT.

V gene TRBV6-5 combines with J gene TRBJ1-5; no definite D call. The CDR3 is made up of 13 amino acids. V lost 6 bases and J lost 2, with 8 bases in between. Germline loops: CDR1 MNHEY, CDR2 SVGAGI. CDR3 loop: CASRSAGNQPQHF. The CDR3 coding sequence is TGTGCCAGCAGATCAGCGGGCAATCAGCCCCAGCATTTT.

The chain's CDR3 is CASSSQGSETQYF. In DNA, the CDR3 is TGTGCCAGTAGTTCTCAGGGTAGTGAGACCCAGTACTTC. The genes are TRBV19 and TRBJ2-5; weak D call: TRBD1 (5 bases). V gave up 5 bases and J gave up 5 bases, with 12 bases separating them. The germline V gene encodes CDR1 LNHDA and CDR2 SQIVND (reference sequence). The CDR3 consists of 13 residues. Full variable domain (remainder filled in from reference TRBV19 and TRBJ2-5): DGGITQSPKYLFRKEGQNVTLSCEQNLNHDAMYWYRQDPGQGLRLIYYSQIVNDFQKGDIAEGYSVSREKKESFPLTVTSAQKNPTAFYLCASSSQGSETQYFGPGTRLLVL.